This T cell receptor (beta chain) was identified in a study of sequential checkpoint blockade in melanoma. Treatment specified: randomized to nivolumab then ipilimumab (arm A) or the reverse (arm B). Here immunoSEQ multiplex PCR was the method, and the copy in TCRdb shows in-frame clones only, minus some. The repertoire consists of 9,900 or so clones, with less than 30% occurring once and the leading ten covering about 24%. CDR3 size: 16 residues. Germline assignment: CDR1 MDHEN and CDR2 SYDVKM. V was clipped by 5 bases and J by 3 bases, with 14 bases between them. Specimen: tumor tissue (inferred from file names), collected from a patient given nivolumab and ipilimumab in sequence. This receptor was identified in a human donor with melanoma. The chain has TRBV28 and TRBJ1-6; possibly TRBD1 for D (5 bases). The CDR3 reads CASSPGSRYYNSPLHF. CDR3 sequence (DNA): TGTGCCAGCAGTCCAGGGTCGCGTTACTATAATTCACCCCTCCACTTT.